Sequencing of this T cell receptor (beta chain) was carried out in a study of cytomegalovirus exposure and HLA in healthy donors. Study as a whole: The study's early data release held 80 million to 95 million unique TCRs from HLA-typed donors.

PCR was performed using 60 Vbeta and 13 Jbeta primers. In the original analysis: Tens of millions of unique TCR beta chains, roughly 10 million shared, were counted in a later analysis. Generated by immunoSEQ multiplex PCR, the TCRdb table keeps only in-frame clones and is missing some. V and J calls plus clone size are reproduced from that table; the DNA served to infer D and trimming. The sample shows some 120,000 clones, roughly 66% of them seen only once. Study-wide results and limits: Rarity marked most TCR sequences, yet some public TCRs occurred in many donors. Earlier analysis looked at TCR beta V segments, and most were productive about 87% or about 30% of the time.

Of note for this clone: The antigen is not known.

The CDR3 spans 14 residues. Germline V lookup: CDR1 SGHRS, CDR2 YFSETQ. The germline V and J ends were trimmed by 3 bases and 7 bases, with 17 bases remaining between them. The V and J genes are TRBV5-1 and TRBJ2-7; TRBD1 might be the D (6 bases). The specimen sequenced was PBMCs. The receptor comes from a man aged 55 to 69 in good health and CMV-seropositive. CDR3 protein: CASSWGGQGKEQYF. In DNA form, the CDR3 reads TGCGCCAGCAGCTGGGGCGGGCAGGGGAAAGAGCAGTACTTC.